This TCR beta chain was observed in a study of OX40 agonist ivuxolimab in advanced cancers. Whole-study findings and limits: Partial responders at 0.1-3.0 mg/kg had among the lowest clonal expansion.

Germline CDR1 reads SGHNT; CDR2 reads YENEEA. The CDR3 is made up of 14 amino acids. Trimming took off 4 bases at V and 4 bases at J, with 11 bases between the two ends. Autoimmune disease history or systemic immunosuppression meant exclusion. The method was immunoSEQ multiplex PCR; TCRdb's version includes in-frame clones alone and lacks a portion of them. Among some 73,000 clones listed, over 80% were seen once. A note on this clone: Its target is unknown.

This chain joins TRBV11-3 and TRBJ2-1, with D possibly being TRBD1 or TRBD2 (5 bases each). This receptor was identified in an adult with an advanced solid tumor such as melanoma, head and neck, liver or kidney cancer. The specimen comprised CD4+ or CD8+ T cells sorted from blood, sampled in a trial of the OX40 agonist ivuxolimab. The CDR3 coding sequence is TGTGCCAGCAGCTCCCGGGACCGATACAATGAGCAGTTCTTC. This codes for CASSSRDRYNEQFF.